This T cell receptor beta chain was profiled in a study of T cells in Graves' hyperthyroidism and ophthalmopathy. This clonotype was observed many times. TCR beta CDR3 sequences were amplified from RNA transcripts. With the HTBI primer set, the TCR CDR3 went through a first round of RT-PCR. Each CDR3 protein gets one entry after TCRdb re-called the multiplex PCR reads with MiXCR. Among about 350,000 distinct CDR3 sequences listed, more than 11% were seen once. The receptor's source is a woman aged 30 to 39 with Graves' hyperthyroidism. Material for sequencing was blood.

The CDR3 region has the DNA TGTGCCATCAGGACTCCCTACCGCGGGAGGACTGTCACCGGGGAGCTGTTTTTT. Protein: CAIRTPYRGRTVTGELFF. The chain employs TRBV10-3 and TRBJ2-2; 8 bases are a match to TRBD2. Losses at the gene ends were 6 bases for V and 4 bases for J; bases not matched to a gene: 16. The CDR3 runs to 18 residues. The germline gives CDR1 ENHRY, CDR2 SYGVKD.